This TCR beta chain was found in a study of blood T cell repertoires in COVID-19. Study-wide background: Sample material is recorded as cDNA or gDNA derived from T cells, B-cell-depleted T cells, or PBMCs.

J lost 6 bases, V lost 4 bases, and 10 bases had no gene match. The CDR3 loop spans 15 amino acids. Germline V gene lookup returns CDR1 SEHNR and CDR2 FQNEAQ (reference sequence). Using immunoSEQ multiplex PCR, the repertoire was profiled, and TCRdb retains in-frame clones only, with some absent. The repertoire holds approximately 120,000 clones, with approximately 90% as singletons. This chain links TRBV7-9 with TRBJ1-1; TRBD1 aligns across 8 bases. This clonotype was sampled from a man aged 45-65 years with acute or convalescent COVID-19. Sequencing input: peripheral blood. CDR3 bases: TGTGCCAGCAGCTCTCTCCCGGCAGGGGGCCCTGAAGCTTTCTTT. Its protein is CASSSLPAGGPEAFF. The variable domain in full, completed from reference TRBV7-9 and TRBJ1-1, reads DTGVSQNPRHKITKRGQNVTFRCDPISEHNRLYWYRQTLGQGPEFLTYFQNEAQLEKSRLLSDRFSAERPKGSFSTLEIQRTEQGDSAMYLCASSSLPAGGPEAFFGQGTRLTVV.